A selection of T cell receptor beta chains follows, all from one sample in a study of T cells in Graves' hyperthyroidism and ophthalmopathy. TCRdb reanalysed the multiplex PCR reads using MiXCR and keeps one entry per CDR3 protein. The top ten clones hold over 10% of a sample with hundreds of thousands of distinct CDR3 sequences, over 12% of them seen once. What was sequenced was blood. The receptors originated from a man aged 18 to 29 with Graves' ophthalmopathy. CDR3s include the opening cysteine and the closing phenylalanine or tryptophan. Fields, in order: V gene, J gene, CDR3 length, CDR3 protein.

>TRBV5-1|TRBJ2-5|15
CASSRVPFFQETQYF
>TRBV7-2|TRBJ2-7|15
CASSLGGTSGYEQYF
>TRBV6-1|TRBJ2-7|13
CASSQGRTYEQYF
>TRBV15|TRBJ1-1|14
CATSTHAVATEAFF
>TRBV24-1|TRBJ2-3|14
CATSDPRGADTQYF
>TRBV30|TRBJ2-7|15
CAWSVYRDRGLMQYF
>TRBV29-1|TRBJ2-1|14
CSVEDRGQGNEQFF
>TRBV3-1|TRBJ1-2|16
CASSHGGQGASYGYTF
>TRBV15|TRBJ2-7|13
CATSRDPNYEQYF
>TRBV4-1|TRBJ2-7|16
CASSQDQAGVIYEQYF
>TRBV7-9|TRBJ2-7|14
CASSKGGIAYEQYF
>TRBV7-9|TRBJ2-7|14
CASSLWGIYDEQYF
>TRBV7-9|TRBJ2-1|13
CASSRPGHDEQFF
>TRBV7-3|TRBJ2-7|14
CASSRTGTTYEQYF
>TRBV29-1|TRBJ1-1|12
CSVEDRQPEAFF
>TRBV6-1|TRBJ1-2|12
CASSNRRTGYTF
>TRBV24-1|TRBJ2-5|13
CATSRNMYETQYF
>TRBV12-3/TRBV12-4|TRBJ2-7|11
CASSSGHEQYF
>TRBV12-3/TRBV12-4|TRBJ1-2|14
CASSSRRTLGGYTF
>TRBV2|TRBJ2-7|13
CASSDYTEYKQYF
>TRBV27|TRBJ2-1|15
CASSSGQGPNNEQFF
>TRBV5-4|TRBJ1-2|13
CASSLDSSYFYTF
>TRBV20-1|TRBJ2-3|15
CSAGDKGPYTDTQYF
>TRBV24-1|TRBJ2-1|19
CATSDPRGHGTSSYNEQFF
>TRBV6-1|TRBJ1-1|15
CASSPATVMNTEAFF
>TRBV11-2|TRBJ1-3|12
CASSLDLYTIYF
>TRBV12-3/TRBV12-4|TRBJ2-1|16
CASSLIGGARWNEQFF
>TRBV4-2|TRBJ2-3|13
CASSQDWTDTQYF
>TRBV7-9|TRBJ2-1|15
CASSTRDTTNNEQFF
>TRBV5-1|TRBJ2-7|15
CASSLGNSGSYEQYF
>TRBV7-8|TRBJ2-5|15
CASSLGGDLGETQYF
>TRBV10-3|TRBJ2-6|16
CAISDMKTGGANVLTF
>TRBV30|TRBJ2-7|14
CAWSYSLGGGEQYF
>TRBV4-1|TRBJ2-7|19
CASSQSLARTGVFSYEQYF
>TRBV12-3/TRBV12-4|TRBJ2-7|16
CASSLEPDRVDGEQYF
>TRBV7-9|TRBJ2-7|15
CASSRGTGVTYEQYF
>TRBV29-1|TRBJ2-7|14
CSAGGGISFYEQYF
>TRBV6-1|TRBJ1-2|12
CASSPMGYGYTF
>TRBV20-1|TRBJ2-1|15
CSAPQLGVSDNEQFF
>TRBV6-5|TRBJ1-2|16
CASSYSIPIGNYGYTF
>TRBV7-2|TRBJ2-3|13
CASSRMGPDTQYF
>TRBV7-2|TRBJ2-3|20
CASSFYICSAPNPSTDTQYF
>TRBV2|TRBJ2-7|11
CASILGYEQYF
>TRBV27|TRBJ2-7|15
CASSWDAGRFNEQYF
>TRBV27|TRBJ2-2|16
CASSQTAGGPHGELFF
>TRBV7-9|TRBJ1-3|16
CASSLELGAAGNTIYF
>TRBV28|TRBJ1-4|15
CASSLPGQGNEKLFF
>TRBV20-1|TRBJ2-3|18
CSARQERGLNPSTDTQYF
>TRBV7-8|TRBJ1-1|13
CASSLLLAGEAFF
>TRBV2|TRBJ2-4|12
CASSEAGLFRYF
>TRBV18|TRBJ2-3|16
CASSPGTPGLYEAQYF
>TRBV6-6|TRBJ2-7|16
CASSYRLAGPAYEQYF
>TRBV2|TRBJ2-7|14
CASSPGGYRDEQYF
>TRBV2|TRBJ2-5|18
CASRHGTSGPIVRETQYF
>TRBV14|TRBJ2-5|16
CASSQEGLGLQETQYF
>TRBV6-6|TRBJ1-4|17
CASSYTGQGHGGEKLFF
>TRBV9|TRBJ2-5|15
CASSLWEGRQETQYF
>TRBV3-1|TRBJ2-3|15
CASSPGTPSTDTQYF